The sequence of this T cell receptor beta chain was determined in a study of T cells in Graves' hyperthyroidism and ophthalmopathy. The CDR3 runs to 13 residues. CDR1 is SQVTM and CDR2 is ANQGSEA in the germline V gene. An approximately 9.8 ml volume of fresh peripheral blood provided the PBMCs. Note on this clonotype: The junction differs from germline at one of its ends, possibly a read error.

Regions amplified from RNA transcripts were the TCR beta CDR3 regions. A first-round RT-PCR of the TCR CDR3 used the HTBI primer set. Each CDR3 protein is one row after TCRdb ran MiXCR on the multiplex PCR reads. The table shows approximately 270,000 distinct CDR3 sequences, with 13% to 15% occurring only once. The sample was blood. The V gene is TRBV29-1, the J gene TRBJ1-5; TRBD1 agrees at 8 bases. The source is a woman between 40 and 55 years old with Graves' hyperthyroidism that later progressed to Graves' ophthalmopathy. CDR3 in DNA: TGCAGCGCAGGGACAGGACGCAATCAGCCCCAACATTTT. This encodes CSAGTGRNQPQHF.